The 6 T cell receptor beta chains presented below share a single source sample, sequenced in a study of T-cell memory formation after mild COVID-19 (dated by TCRdb to about 2021). The library was obtained by 5' RACE. Instrument used: Illumina NovaSeq 6000. TCRdb trimmed public reads at Q25 via fastp, called clones via MiXCR and kept in-frame beta chains. Rows with a matching CDR3 protein are joined into one entry that keeps the most common DNA and genes. This sample lists 210,000 or so distinct CDR3 sequences; around 30% were detected once. 9.5% to 12% of the sample goes to the ten largest clones. Sequencing used PBMCs or a T cell subset sorted from them (not recorded which). These receptors all stem from an adult woman who had mild COVID-19 (a few samples of this study predate the infection). The sample titles of this study are shuffled in the database, so cell type and time point are left out; the donor was told from shared clones.

The chain is built from TRBV5-1 and TRBJ2-7; 11 nucleotides agree with TRBD2. The CDR3 covers 18 residues. V shed 0 bases, J shed 0 bases, and the junction held 8 bases outside the gene matches. Germline V lookup: CDR1 SGHRS, CDR2 YFSETQ. CDR3 loop: CASSLVGLAGPPSYEQYF. In nucleotides, the CDR3 is TGCGCCAGCAGCTTGGTAGGACTAGCGGGCCCACCCTCCTACGAGCAGTACTTC.

The chain joins TRBV20-1 to TRBJ2-1; TRBD2 might be the D (5 bases). With 6 bases removed from V and 9 bases from J, the gap between germline ends came to 18 bases. Germline CDR1 DFQATT, CDR2 SNEGSKA (reference sequence). The CDR3 loop spans 13 amino acids. CDR3 amino acids: CSARGWQRGEQFF. DNA for the CDR3: TGCAGTGCCCGAGGGTGGCAACGGGGTGAGCAGTTCTTC.

This clonotype occurred a few times. J is TRBJ2-5 and V is TRBV2; a possible D gene is TRBD2 (6 bases). The germline CDR1 and CDR2 sequences are SNHLY and FYNNEI. Trimming removed 4 bases from V and 5 bases from J, with 8 bases in between. CDR3 length: 12 amino acids. The chain's CDR3 is CASSATSETQYF. The CDR3 DNA is TGTGCCAGCAGTGCAACTAGCGAGACCCAGTACTTC. Based on the CDR3 plus reference TRBV2 and TRBJ2-5, the full variable domain is EPEVTQTPSHQVTQMGQEVILRCVPISNHLYFYWYRQILGQKVEFLVSFYNNEISEKSEIFDDQFSVERPDGSNFTLKIRSTKLEDSAMYFCASSATSETQYFGPGTRLLVL.

The chain employs TRBV20-1 and TRBJ2-7; D gene ambiguous. The germline CDR1 and CDR2 sequences are DFQATT and SNEGSKA (reference sequence). V lost 3 bases and J 3 bases, leaving 12 bases between the germline ends. This CDR3 spans 13 amino acids. The CDR3 protein is CSASIQTIYEQYF. As DNA, the CDR3 is TGCAGTGCTAGTATCCAAACCATCTACGAGCAGTACTTC.

This clonotype was recorded a few times. The chain employs TRBV6-2 or TRBV6-3 and TRBJ2-7; 15 bases align to TRBD2. The CDR3 covers 17 residues. The V and J ends lost 2 bases and 1 base, in that order; junction bases with no gene match: 3. CDR1 MNHEY and CDR2 SVGEGT come from the germline V gene. This CDR3 is CASSYPGTSGRSYEQYF. The CDR3 DNA follows: TGTGCCAGCAGTTACCCGGGGACTAGCGGGAGGTCCTACGAGCAGTACTTC.

V and J are TRBV29-1 and TRBJ2-5; D might be TRBD1 or TRBD2, each matching 5 bases. The ends were cut back, 6 bases at V and 2 bases at J, with 22 bases in the middle. The CDR3 is 16 amino acids. CDR1 and CDR2 (germline): SQVTM, ANQGSEA. CDR3 sequence (DNA): TGCAGCGTCCCTGTCTCCGGGACGGTTCTTCAAGAGACCCAGTACTTC. As protein: CSVPVSGTVLQETQYF.